One sample yielded the 20 T cell receptor beta chains listed below, sequenced in a study of T-cell memory formation after mild COVID-19. A single record per CDR3 protein comes from TCRdb applying MiXCR to the 5' RACE reads. The repertoire holds approximately 290,000 distinct CDR3 sequences, with 8.2% as singletons. The specimen was PBMCs or a T cell subset sorted from them (not recorded which). The receptor source for this set is a man between 18 and 29 years old who had mild COVID-19 (a few samples of this study predate the infection). Cell type and time point are not known.

This clonotype was detected only a few times. This chain uses TRBV29-1 with TRBJ2-7, with a weak D call TRBD2 (5 bases). Germline-derived CDR1 and CDR2 are SQVTM and ANQGSEA. Trimming shortened V by 0 bases and J by 2 bases, and 5 bases separated the two germline ends. This CDR3 has 12 amino acids. As DNA, the CDR3 is TGCAGCGTTGAAGATAGCGCCTACGAGCAGTACTTC. Its translation is CSVEDSAYEQYF.

A few counts support this clonotype. The chain recombines TRBV7-9 with TRBJ1-1, with 7 bases identical to TRBD1. From germline, CDR1 is SEHNR and CDR2 FQNEAQ (reference sequence). The CDR3 runs to 12 residues. J lost 6 bases, V lost 7 bases, and 5 bases had no gene match. The chain's CDR3 is CASTPGGSEAFF. CDR3 DNA: TGTGCCAGCACCCCAGGGGGTTCTGAAGCTTTCTTT.

On this clonotype: It may be a read error: a sequence one base away is much more abundant. V and J are TRBV5-1 and TRBJ2-7; D possibly corresponds to TRBD1 (6 bases). CDR1 and CDR2 (germline): SGHRS, YFSETQ. V was shortened by 4 bases and J by 8 bases, with 13 bases between the two germline ends. This CDR3 contains 12 residues. The CDR3 loop is CASSGAGDKQYF. CDR3 bases: TGCGCCAGCAGCGGGGCAGGGGACAAGCAGTACTTC.

The chain is built from TRBV5-5 and TRBJ2-2; 8 positions match TRBD1. The CDR3 is 18 amino acids. Germline loops: CDR1 SGHKS, CDR2 YYEKEE (reference sequence). With V trimmed by 4 bases and J by 2 bases, 13 bases remained unmatched. The DNA of the CDR3 is TGTGCCAGCAGCCATGACAGGGGTCCTTTCCCCAACACCGGGGAGCTGTTTTTT. As protein: CASSHDRGPFPNTGELFF.

Only a few counts were recorded for this clonotype. The J gene is TRBJ1-3, the V gene TRBV3-1, with D hard to call. Trimming stripped 3 bases from V and 6 bases from J, with 12 bases between. Per the germline V gene, CDR1 is LGHDT and CDR2 is YNNKEL (reference sequence). The length of the CDR3 is 14 residues. CDR3 sequence: CASSQGKRANTIYF. CDR3 coding DNA: TGTGCCAGCAGCCAGGGGAAAAGAGCAAACACCATATATTTT.

This clonotype was counted only a few times. This rearrangement joins TRBV20-1 to TRBJ1-1, with D perhaps TRBD1 (6 bases). V dropped 2 bases and J dropped 7 bases, with 14 bases sitting between them. Germline V gene lookup returns CDR1 DFQATT and CDR2 SNEGSKA (reference sequence). There are 13 residues in the CDR3. CDR3: CSARSGVGNEAFF. The CDR3 DNA sequence: TGCAGTGCTAGATCAGGGGTCGGGAATGAAGCTTTCTTT.

This clonotype was counted between two and nine times. The genes are TRBV12-3 or TRBV12-4 and TRBJ2-6; possibly TRBD1 or TRBD2 for D (5 bases each). V was cut by 3 bases and J by 2 bases, with 23 bases left in between. This CDR3 contains 20 residues. CDR3 nucleotide sequence: TGTGCCAGCAGTTTCTGGTACTCGGGCCGAGGGGCACCTGGGGCCAACGTCCTGACTTTC. This codes for CASSFWYSGRGAPGANVLTF.

CDR3 nucleotides: TGCGCCAGCAGTGAGCAGGCTAACACCGGGGAGCTGTTTTTT. Translating it yields CASSEQANTGELFF. V and J are TRBV10-1 and TRBJ2-2; D is uncertain. Per the germline V gene, CDR1 is WNHNN and CDR2 is SYGVQD (reference sequence). The V gene lost 2 bases and the J gene lost 2 bases, with 6 bases spanning the gap. The CDR3 runs to 14 residues.

The chain employs TRBV10-1 and TRBJ2-1; 10 bases are a match to TRBD2. In germline, CDR1 is WNHNN, CDR2 SYGVQD (reference sequence). The CDR3 is made up of 16 amino acids. Trimming took 0 bases from V and 4 from J; bases not matched to a gene: 3. In nucleotides, the CDR3 is TGCGCCAGCAGTGAGTCGGGGACTAGCGAATACAATGAGCAGTTCTTC. Its translation: CASSESGTSEYNEQFF.

V gene TRBV4-3 combines with J gene TRBJ2-1, with 8 positions matching TRBD2. Germline trimming cut 0 bases from V and 3 bases from J; bases unmatched to any gene: 7. CDR3 length: 17 residues. In germline, CDR1 is LGHNA, CDR2 YSLEER. CDR3 nucleotides: TGCGCCAGCAGCCAAGATCCGGAGCGGGGGTTCTACAATGAGCAGTTCTTC. It specifies CASSQDPERGFYNEQFF.

This clonotype has at least ten counts. The chain employs TRBV4-3 and TRBJ1-6, with D possibly TRBD1 on 6 matching bases. The CDR3 is 14 residues long. Trimming left V 4 bases short and J 10 bases short, with 14 bases between. The germline CDR1 and CDR2 sequences are LGHNA and YSLEER. CDR3 amino acids: CASSLRVGGSPLHF. CDR3 nucleotides: TGCGCCAGCAGCCTAAGGGTAGGGGGATCACCCCTCCACTTT.

The chain carries TRBV12-3 or TRBV12-4 and TRBJ2-2; 7 bases match TRBD1. V shed 6 bases, J shed 1 base, and the junction held 5 bases outside the gene matches. The CDR3 runs to 15 residues. The CDR3 DNA reads as TGTGCCAGCAGGGGACAGACGAGGAACACCGGGGAGCTGTTTTTT. It encodes CASRGQTRNTGELFF.

This clonotype was seen a handful of times. This sequence joins TRBV29-1 and TRBJ1-2; TRBD1 matches at 9 bases. The V and J ends lost 7 bases and 0 bases, in that order; junction bases with no gene match: 6. CDR1 and CDR2 (germline): SQVTM, ANQGSEA. The CDR3 spans 14 residues. The CDR3 sequence: CSAQTGGTNYGYTF. CDR3 DNA sequence: TGCAGCGCCCAGACAGGGGGGACTAACTATGGCTACACCTTC.

This clonotype was picked up a small number of times. The V call is TRBV12-3 or TRBV12-4, the J call TRBJ2-2, with D perhaps being TRBD1 or TRBD2 (5 bases each). The CDR3 loop spans 18 amino acids. The V and J ends lost 5 bases and 1 base respectively, with 20 bases between them. The CDR3 sequence is CASSLRDQIGKNTGELFF. DNA of the CDR3: TGTGCCAGCAGTCTCCGGGACCAAATTGGGAAGAACACCGGGGAGCTGTTTTTT.

This clonotype was seen at least ten times. The rearrangement joins TRBV11-2 to TRBJ2-5; the match to TRBD1 covers 8 bases. V lost 1 base to trimming and J lost 0 bases; unmatched junction nucleotides: 1. The CDR3 extends over 15 amino acids. Germline assignment: CDR1 SGHAT and CDR2 FQNNGV. In DNA form, the CDR3 reads TGTGCCAGCAGCTTAGTGGACAGGGACCAAGAGACCCAGTACTTC. As protein: CASSLVDRDQETQYF.

This clonotype was counted a few times. The chain combines TRBV6-2 or TRBV6-3 with TRBJ1-4, with D uncertain. This CDR3 region has 15 residues. Germline CDR1 MNHEY, CDR2 SVGEGT. The V gene lost 0 bases and the J gene lost 4 bases, with 9 bases spanning the gap. CDR3 in amino acids: CASSYSIGDNEKLFF. The CDR3 coding sequence is TGTGCCAGCAGTTACTCTATCGGAGATAATGAAAAACTGTTTTTT.

This chain connects TRBV4-1 to TRBJ2-1; 9 nucleotides line up with TRBD2. The CDR3 is 15 amino acids. CDR1 is MGHRA and CDR2 is YSYEKL in the germline V gene. V trimming: 0 bases; J trimming: 8 bases; junction bases outside the gene matches: 5. The CDR3 sequence is CASSQEQRGEDEQFF. The CDR3 DNA is TGCGCCAGCAGCCAAGAACAGCGGGGGGAAGATGAGCAGTTCTTC.

This clonotype was counted a few times. The V call is TRBV7-9, the J call TRBJ2-3, with no clear D. The V end was cut by 4 bases, the J end by 5 bases, with 16 bases between. The CDR3 contains 15 residues. Germline CDR1 reads SEHNR; CDR2 reads FQNEAQ (reference sequence). The chain's CDR3 is CASSSYKTGQDTQYF. CDR3 DNA: TGTGCCAGCAGCTCCTACAAAACGGGCCAAGATACGCAGTATTTT.

This clonotype was picked up a small number of times. The CDR3 sequence is CASSVGISGGAEDTQYF. In nucleotides, the CDR3 is TGTGCCAGCAGCGTAGGAATCAGCGGGGGGGCTGAAGATACGCAGTATTTT. The rearrangement uses TRBV5-4 and TRBJ2-3, with 10 bases identical to TRBD2. V lost 4 bases and J lost 5; bases outside the gene matches: 13. The CDR3 spans 17 residues. Germline V gene sequence: CDR1 SGHNT, CDR2 YYREEE (reference sequence).

The rearrangement links TRBV12-3 or TRBV12-4 to TRBJ1-1; 7 bases match TRBD1. The CDR3 loop spans 12 amino acids. The trim removed 7 bases at V and 4 bases at J, leaving 3 bases unmatched. CDR3 nucleotide sequence: TGTGCCAGCAACAGGGGTGGCACTGAAGCTTTCTTT. It yields the protein CASNRGGTEAFF.